The rows below give T cell receptor beta chains drawn from one sample of a study of identifying expanded T cells in peripheral blood. Clones were sequenced by immunoSEQ multiplex PCR, and TCRdb holds only the in-frame ones, with some missing. The data contain about 100,000 clones, around 90% of them singletons. Sequencing was performed on blood. All receptors derive from a person aged 18-70 years in good health. Each CDR3 is given with its conserved first and last residue. A D gene is named only where the DNA matches it firmly. Clone size, where shown, is once, few, many, or a class for clones that have expanded.

clone_size d_call j_call v_call cdr3_nt cdr3_aa
NA NA TRBJ1-5 TRBV27 TGTGCCAGCAGTTTATGGGGGAATCAGCCCCAGCATTTT CASSLWGNQPQHF
NA TRBD1 TRBJ2-7 TRBV6-5 TGTGCCAGCAGTGACCGGACAGGGCACTACGAGCAGTACTTC CASSDRTGHYEQYF
few NA TRBJ1-2 TRBV9 TGTGCCAGCAGCGTAGCGGACAGCTATGGCTACACCTTC CASSVADSYGYTF
NA NA TRBJ1-5 TRBV2 TGTGCCTGTAGACAGGAAAACAATCAGCCCCAGCATTTT CACRQENNQPQHF
once TRBD1 TRBJ1-3 TRBV5-6 TGTGCCAGCAGCCAAATCACAGGGGGCTTTGGAAACACCATATATTTT CASSQITGGFGNTIYF
NA NA TRBJ1-2 TRBV30 TGTGCCTGGAGTGAGTTAGACAGGAACTATGGCTACACCTTC CAWSELDRNYGYTF
NA NA TRBJ1-1 TRBV11-3 TGTGCCAGCAGCCCCCGGGCAGCGAACACTGAAGCTTTCTTT CASSPRAANTEAFF
NA NA TRBJ1-1 TRBV28 TGTGCCAGCAGTTTAGTCGGTGCCGGGGGGCGCACTGAAGCTTTCTTT CASSLVGAGGRTEAFF
NA TRBD1 TRBJ2-3 TRBV5-4 TGTGCCAGCAGTTCCGCCGGTGAGGGGGCAAGTACGCAGTATTTT CASSSAGEGASTQYF
NA NA TRBJ2-6 TRBV6-1 TGTGCCAGCAGTGAAGGTTCTGGGGCCAACGTCCTGACTTTC CASSEGSGANVLTF
NA TRBD1 TRBJ2-3 TRBV5-4 TGTGCCAGCAGCCCCGGGGACAGTCCTAGCACAGATACGCAGTATTTT CASSPGDSPSTDTQYF
NA TRBD1 TRBJ1-1 TRBV5-1 TGCGCCAGCAGCTTGCAGGGGGCGAAGAACACTGAAGCTTTCTTT CASSLQGAKNTEAFF
NA NA TRBJ1-2 TRBV30 TGTGCCTGGAGTCCACAGAACTATGGCTACACCTTC CAWSPQNYGYTF
NA TRBD1 TRBJ2-5 TRBV6-1 TGTGCCAGCAACCCGGGACAGGGTTTACAAGAGACCCAGTACTTC CASNPGQGLQETQYF
NA TRBD2 TRBJ2-1 TRBV11-2 TGTGCCAGCAGCCTTAGCGGGAGCTCCTACAATGAGCAGTTCTTC CASSLSGSSYNEQFF
NA NA TRBJ1-4 TRBV6-1 TGTGCCAGCAGTCTCGGGAGGGAAAAACTGTTTTTT CASSLGREKLFF
NA TRBD2 TRBJ2-3 TRBV11-3 TGTGCCAGCAACCGAGCGGGGCACACAGATACGCAGTATTTT CASNRAGHTDTQYF
once NA TRBJ1-2 TRBV30 TGTGCCTGGATAACAAACACCGGGGGGCCCTATGGCTACACCTTC CAWITNTGGPYGYTF
NA TRBD2 TRBJ2-7 TRBV4-3 TGCGCCAGCAGCCAAGATTGGGCTAGCGGGAGCTACGAGCAGTACTTC CASSQDWASGSYEQYF
NA TRBD2 TRBJ2-1 TRBV6-1 TGTGCCAGCAGTGAAGGTAGCGGGAGGGACGGGGAGCAGTTCTTC CASSEGSGRDGEQFF
NA NA TRBJ2-5 TRBV18 TGTGCCAGCTCACCATCCTCCGGGGGCCAAGAGACCCAGTACTTC CASSPSSGGQETQYF
NA TRBD1 TRBJ2-3 TRBV7-9 TGTGCCAGCAGCACCGGGACAGCTTTCACAAATACGCAGTATTTT CASSTGTAFTNTQYF